The 3 T cell receptor beta chains presented below share a single source sample, sequenced in a study of blood T cell repertoires in COVID-19. Sequenced by immunoSEQ multiplex PCR; TCRdb stores in-frame clones only, minus some. The profile shows about 370,000 clones, approximately 88% of them singletons. Sample: peripheral blood. The receptors here all came from a woman younger than 45 with COVID-19, enrolled during active disease.

The rearrangement links TRBV4-3 to TRBJ2-5, with 8 bases matching TRBD2. Germline V CDR1 and CDR2: LGHNA, YSLEER. With 0 bases clipped from V and 3 bases from J, the junction kept 6 bases outside the gene matches. The CDR3 totals 16 residues. The CDR3 sequence: CASSQDGGRHKETQYF. CDR3 DNA sequence: TGCGCCAGCAGCCAAGATGGCGGGAGGCACAAAGAGACCCAGTACTTC.

The chain couples TRBV5-1 to TRBJ2-7, with D maybe TRBD1 (7 bases). Germline V lookup: CDR1 SGHRS, CDR2 YFSETQ. The V end lost 2 bases, the J end lost 2 bases, and 20 bases lay between the germline ends. This CDR3 contains 17 residues. The CDR3 spells CASSFKTTGEVTYEQYF. DNA of the CDR3: TGCGCCAGCAGCTTTAAGACTACAGGGGAGGTCACCTACGAGCAGTACTTC.

This chain joins TRBV19 and TRBJ1-2, with D tentatively TRBD1 (6 bases). V lost 4 bases, J lost 8 bases, and 20 bases lay in between. CDR1 and CDR2 from the germline V gene are LNHDA and SQIVND (reference sequence). The CDR3 totals 15 residues. CDR3 sequence (DNA): TGTGCCAGTAGTACCACCCCCCCCGCAGGGGACGGCTACACCTTC. The encoded protein is CASSTTPPAGDGYTF.